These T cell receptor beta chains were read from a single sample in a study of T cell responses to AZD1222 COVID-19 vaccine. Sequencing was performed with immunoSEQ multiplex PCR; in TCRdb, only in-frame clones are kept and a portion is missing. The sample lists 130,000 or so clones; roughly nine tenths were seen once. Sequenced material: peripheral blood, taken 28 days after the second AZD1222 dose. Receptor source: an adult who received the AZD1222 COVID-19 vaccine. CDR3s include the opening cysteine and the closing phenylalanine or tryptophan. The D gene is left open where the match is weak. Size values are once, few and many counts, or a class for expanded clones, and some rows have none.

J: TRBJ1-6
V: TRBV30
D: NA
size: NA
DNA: TGTGCCTGGAGCCTCGTTTTCATGGTGTCGGATTCACCCCTCCACTTT
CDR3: CAWSLVFMVSDSPLHF

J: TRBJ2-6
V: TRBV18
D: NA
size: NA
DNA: TGTGCCAGCTGTTTCTCTGGGGCCAACGTCCTGACTTTC
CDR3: CASCFSGANVLTF

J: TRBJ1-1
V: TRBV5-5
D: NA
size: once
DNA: TGTGCCAGCAGCCTGGCCCGGCAGGGGAGTCTTGAAGCTTTCTTT
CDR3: CASSLARQGSLEAFF

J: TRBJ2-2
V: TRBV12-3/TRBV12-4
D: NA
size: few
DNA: TGTGCCAGCAACCATGATGGGGCCGGGGAGCTGTTTTTT
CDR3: CASNHDGAGELFF

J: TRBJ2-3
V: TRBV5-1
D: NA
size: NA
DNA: TGCGCCAGCAGCTCCAGGACAGGCACAGATACGCAGTATTTT
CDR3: CASSSRTGTDTQYF

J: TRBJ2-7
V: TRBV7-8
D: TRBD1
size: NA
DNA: TGTGCCAGCAGCTTAGTCCAGGGGGCGTCCTACGAGCAGTACTTC
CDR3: CASSLVQGASYEQYF

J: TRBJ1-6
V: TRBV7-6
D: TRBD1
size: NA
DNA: TGTGCCAGCAGCTTGGACAGGGTAAATTCACCCCTCCACTTT
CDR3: CASSLDRVNSPLHF

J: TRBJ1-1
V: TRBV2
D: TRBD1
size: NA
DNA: TGTGCCAGCAGTCGGGGACAGGGGAACACTGAAGCTTTCTTT
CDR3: CASSRGQGNTEAFF

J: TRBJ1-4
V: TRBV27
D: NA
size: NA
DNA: TGTGCCAGCAGTTTTGGACCTTATCAAAAACTGTTTTTT
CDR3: CASSFGPYQKLFF

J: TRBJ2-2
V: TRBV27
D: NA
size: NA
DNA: TGTGCCAGCAGTTTAATACGCCCGGGACGGGTAAACACCGGGGAGCTGTTTTTT
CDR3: CASSLIRPGRVNTGELFF

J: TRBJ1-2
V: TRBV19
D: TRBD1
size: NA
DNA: TGTGCCAGTAGTGCCTGGACAGGGGCTAACTATGGCTACACCTTC
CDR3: CASSAWTGANYGYTF